This T cell receptor (beta chain) is from a study of cytomegalovirus exposure and HLA in healthy donors. Germline assignment: CDR1 GTSNPN and CDR2 SVGIG (reference sequence). V shed 0 bases and J shed 5 bases, with 11 bases lying between them. The CDR3 is 13 amino acids. PCR used 60 Vbeta primers and 13 Jbeta primers. Only in-frame clones appear in the TCRdb table, and some are missing; sequencing was by immunoSEQ multiplex PCR. Here the sample spans approximately 110,000 clones, about 82% being singletons. The clonotype originates from a man aged 50 to 59 in good health and CMV-seronegative. This chain links TRBV30 with TRBJ2-7; no clear D. The sequencing input was PBMCs. CDR3 DNA sequence: TGTGCCTGGAGTGTTAGTGTTCCTGACGAGCAGTACTTC. Its protein is CAWSVSVPDEQYF.